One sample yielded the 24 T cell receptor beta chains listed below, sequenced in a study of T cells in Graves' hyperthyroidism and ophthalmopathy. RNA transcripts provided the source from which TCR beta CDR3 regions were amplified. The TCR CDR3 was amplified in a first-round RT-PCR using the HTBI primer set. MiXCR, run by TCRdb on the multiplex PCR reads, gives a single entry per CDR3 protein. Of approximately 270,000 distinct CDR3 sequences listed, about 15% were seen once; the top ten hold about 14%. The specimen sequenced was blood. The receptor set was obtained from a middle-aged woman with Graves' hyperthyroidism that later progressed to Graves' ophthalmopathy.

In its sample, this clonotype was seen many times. The CDR3 loop reads CAWLRAPLEAFF. CDR3 nucleotide sequence: TGTGCCTGGCTCCGGGCACCACTTGAAGCTTTCTTT. V and J are TRBV30 and TRBJ1-1, with D unclear. The CDR3 has 12 amino acids. The germline gives CDR1 GTSNPN, CDR2 SVGIG (reference sequence). V shed 5 bases and J shed 7 bases, with 14 bases lying between them.

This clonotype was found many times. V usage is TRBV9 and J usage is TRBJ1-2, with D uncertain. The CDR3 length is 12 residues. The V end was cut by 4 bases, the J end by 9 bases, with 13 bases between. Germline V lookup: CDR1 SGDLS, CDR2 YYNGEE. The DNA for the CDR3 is TGTGCCAGCAGCCTAGTGACGGGGAGCTACACCTTC. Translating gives CASSLVTGSYTF.

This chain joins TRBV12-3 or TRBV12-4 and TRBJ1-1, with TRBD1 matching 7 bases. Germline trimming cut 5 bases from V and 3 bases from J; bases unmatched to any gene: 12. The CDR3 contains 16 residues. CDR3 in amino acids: CASSDDGGGLYTEAFF. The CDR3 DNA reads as TGTGCCAGCAGTGACGATGGAGGGGGCTTGTACACTGAAGCTTTCTTT.

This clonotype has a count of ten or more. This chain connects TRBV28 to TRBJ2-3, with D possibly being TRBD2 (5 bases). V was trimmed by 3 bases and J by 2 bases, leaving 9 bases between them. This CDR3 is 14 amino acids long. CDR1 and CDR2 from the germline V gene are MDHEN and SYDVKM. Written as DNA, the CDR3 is TGTGCCAGCAGTTTCTCGCGGGCCACAGATACGCAGTATTTT. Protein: CASSFSRATDTQYF. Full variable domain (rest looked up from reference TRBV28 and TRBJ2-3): DVKVTQSSRYLVKRTGEKVFLECVQDMDHENMFWYRQDPGLGLRLIYFSYDVKMKEKGDIPEGYSVSREKKERFSLILESASTNQTSMYLCASSFSRATDTQYFGPGTRLTVL.

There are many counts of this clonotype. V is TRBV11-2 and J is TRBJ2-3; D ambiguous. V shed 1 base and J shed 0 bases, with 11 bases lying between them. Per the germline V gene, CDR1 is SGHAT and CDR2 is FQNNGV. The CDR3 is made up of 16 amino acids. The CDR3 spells CASSLAPVPSTDTQYF. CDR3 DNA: TGTGCCAGCAGCTTAGCCCCGGTTCCTAGCACAGATACGCAGTATTTT.

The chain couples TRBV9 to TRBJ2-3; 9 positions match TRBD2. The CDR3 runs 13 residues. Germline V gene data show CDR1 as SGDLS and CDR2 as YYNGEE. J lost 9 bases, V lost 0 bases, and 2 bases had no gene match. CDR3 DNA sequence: TGTGCCAGCAGCGTAGATAGCGGGGGAACGCAGTATTTT. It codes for CASSVDSGGTQYF.

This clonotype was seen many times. The CDR3 DNA follows: TGTGCCAGCAGCCAAGAATCACTAGCGGGAGCGAACGGGGAGAAAGAGACCCAGTACTTC. Translated: CASSQESLAGANGEKETQYF. The genes are TRBV3-1 and TRBJ2-5, with 11 bases aligning to TRBD2. The CDR3 is 20 amino acids. CDR1 and CDR2 (germline): LGHDT, YNNKEL (reference sequence). Trimming took 0 bases from V and 3 from J; bases not matched to a gene: 15.

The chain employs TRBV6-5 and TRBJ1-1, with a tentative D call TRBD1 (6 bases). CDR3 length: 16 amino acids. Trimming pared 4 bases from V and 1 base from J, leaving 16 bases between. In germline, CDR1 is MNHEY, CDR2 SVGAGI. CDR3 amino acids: CASSWGSGARNTEAFF. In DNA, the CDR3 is TGTGCCAGCAGTTGGGGCTCAGGGGCGCGGAACACTGAAGCTTTCTTT.

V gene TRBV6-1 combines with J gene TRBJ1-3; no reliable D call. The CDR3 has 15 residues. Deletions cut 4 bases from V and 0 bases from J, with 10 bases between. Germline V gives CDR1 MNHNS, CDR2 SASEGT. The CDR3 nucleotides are TGTGCCAGCAGTGTAGGACTGGACTCTGGAAACACCATATATTTT. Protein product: CASSVGLDSGNTIYF.

For the CDR3, the DNA is TGTGCCAGTAGTCAGTTCGGCCGACTGAACTATGGCTACACCTTC. Translated: CASSQFGRLNYGYTF. The rearrangement joins TRBV19 to TRBJ1-2; the D is unclear. Trimming left V 5 bases short and J 2 bases short, with 15 bases between. CDR3 length equals 15 residues. The V gene's germline CDR1 is LNHDA and CDR2 SQIVND (reference sequence).

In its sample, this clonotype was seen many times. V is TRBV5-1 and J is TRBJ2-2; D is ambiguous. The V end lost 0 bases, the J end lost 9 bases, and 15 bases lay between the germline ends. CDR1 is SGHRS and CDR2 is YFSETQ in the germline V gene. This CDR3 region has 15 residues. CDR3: CASSLDSTPGRELFF. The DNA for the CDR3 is TGCGCCAGCAGCTTGGATTCCACCCCTGGACGGGAGCTGTTTTTT.

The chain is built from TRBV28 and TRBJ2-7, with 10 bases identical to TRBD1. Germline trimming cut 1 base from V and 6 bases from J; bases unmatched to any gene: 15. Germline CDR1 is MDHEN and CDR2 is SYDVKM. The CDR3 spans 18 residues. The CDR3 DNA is TGTGCCAGCAGTTTATTAGCGCGGGGGACAGGGGAACCCTCCGAGCAGTACTTC. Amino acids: CASSLLARGTGEPSEQYF.

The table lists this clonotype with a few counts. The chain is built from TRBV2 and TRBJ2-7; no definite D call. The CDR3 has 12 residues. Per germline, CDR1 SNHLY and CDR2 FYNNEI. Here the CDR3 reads CAGATDSYEQYF. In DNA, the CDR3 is TGTGCAGGAGCAACCGACTCCTACGAGCAGTACTTC.

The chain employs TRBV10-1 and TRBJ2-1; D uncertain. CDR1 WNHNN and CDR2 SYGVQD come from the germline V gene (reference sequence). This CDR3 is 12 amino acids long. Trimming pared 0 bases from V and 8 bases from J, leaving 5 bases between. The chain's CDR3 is CASSESLHEQFF. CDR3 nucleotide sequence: TGCGCCAGCAGTGAGTCCCTCCATGAGCAGTTCTTC.

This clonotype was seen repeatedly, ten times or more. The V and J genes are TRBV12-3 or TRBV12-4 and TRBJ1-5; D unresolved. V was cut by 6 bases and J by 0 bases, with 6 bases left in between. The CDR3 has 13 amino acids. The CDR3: CASSGNSNQPQHF. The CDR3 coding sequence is TGTGCCAGCAGCGGCAATAGCAATCAGCCCCAGCATTTT.

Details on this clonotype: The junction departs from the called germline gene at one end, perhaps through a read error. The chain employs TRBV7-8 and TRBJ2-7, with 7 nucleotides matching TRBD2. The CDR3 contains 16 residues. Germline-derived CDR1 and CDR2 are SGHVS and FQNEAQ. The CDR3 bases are TGTGCCAGCTGCCTGCTTAGGGGAGGGAGCTCCTACGGGCAGTACTTC. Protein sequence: CASCLLRGGSSYGQYF.

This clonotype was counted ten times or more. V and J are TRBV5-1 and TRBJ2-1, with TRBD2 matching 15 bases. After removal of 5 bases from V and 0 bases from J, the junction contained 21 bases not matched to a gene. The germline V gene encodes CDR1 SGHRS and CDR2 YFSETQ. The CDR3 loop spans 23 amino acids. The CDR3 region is CASRTHGTGGLAGGPSSYNEQFF. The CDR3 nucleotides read TGCGCCAGCAGGACCCACGGGACAGGCGGACTAGCGGGAGGGCCGAGCTCCTACAATGAGCAGTTCTTC.

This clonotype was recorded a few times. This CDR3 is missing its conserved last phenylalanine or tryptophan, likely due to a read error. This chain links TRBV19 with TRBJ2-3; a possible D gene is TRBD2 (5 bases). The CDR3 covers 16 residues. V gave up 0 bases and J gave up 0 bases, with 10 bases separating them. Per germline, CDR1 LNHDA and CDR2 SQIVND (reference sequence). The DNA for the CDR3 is TGTGCCAGTAGTATAGATGGAGGACTCAGCACAGATACGCAGTATTCT. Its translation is CASSIDGGLSTDTQYS.

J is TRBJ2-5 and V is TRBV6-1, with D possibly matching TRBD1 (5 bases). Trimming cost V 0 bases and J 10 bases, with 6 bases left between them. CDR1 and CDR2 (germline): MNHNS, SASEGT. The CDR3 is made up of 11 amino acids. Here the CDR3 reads CASSEAGVQYF. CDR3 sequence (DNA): TGTGCCAGCAGTGAAGCAGGGGTCCAGTACTTC.

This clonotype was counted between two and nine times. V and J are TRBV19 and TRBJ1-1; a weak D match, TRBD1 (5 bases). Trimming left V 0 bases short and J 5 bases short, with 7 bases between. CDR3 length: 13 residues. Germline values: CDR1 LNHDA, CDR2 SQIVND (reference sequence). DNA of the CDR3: TGTGCCAGTAGTATAGATGGGGGGACTGAAGCTTTCTTT. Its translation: CASSIDGGTEAFF.

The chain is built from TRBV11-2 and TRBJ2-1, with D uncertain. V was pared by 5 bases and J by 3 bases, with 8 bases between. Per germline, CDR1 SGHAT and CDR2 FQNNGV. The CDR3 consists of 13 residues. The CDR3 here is CASSKENYNEQFF. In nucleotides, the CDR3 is TGTGCCAGCAGCAAAGAAAACTACAATGAGCAGTTCTTC.

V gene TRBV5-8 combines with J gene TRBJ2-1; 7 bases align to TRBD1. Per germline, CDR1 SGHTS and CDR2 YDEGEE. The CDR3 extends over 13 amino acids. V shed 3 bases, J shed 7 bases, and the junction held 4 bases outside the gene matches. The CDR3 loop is CASSSTGSNEQFF. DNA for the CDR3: TGTGCCAGCAGCTCGACAGGGTCGAATGAGCAGTTCTTC.

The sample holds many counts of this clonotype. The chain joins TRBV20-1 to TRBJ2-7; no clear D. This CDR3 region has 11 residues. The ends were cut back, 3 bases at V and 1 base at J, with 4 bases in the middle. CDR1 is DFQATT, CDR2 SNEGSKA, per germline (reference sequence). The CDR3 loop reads CSARGSYEQYF. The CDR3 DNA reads TGCAGTGCTAGGGGGTCCTACGAGCAGTACTTC.

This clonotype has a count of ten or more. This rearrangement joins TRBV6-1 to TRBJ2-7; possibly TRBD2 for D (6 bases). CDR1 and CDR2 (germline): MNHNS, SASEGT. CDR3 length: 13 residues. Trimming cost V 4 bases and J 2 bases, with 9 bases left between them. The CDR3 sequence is CASSAGTPYEQYF. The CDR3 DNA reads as TGTGCCAGCAGTGCGGGGACTCCCTACGAGCAGTACTTC.